This T cell receptor (beta chain) was sequenced for a study of T cell changes during pregnancy in multiple sclerosis. Produced via immunoSEQ multiplex PCR; TCRdb's table is partial and in-frame only. In the table there are about 36,000 clones, roughly nine tenths of which are singletons. The V gene's germline CDR1 is MNHNY and CDR2 SVGAGI (reference sequence). The CDR3 is 15 amino acids. After removal of 2 bases from V and 2 bases from J, the junction contained 5 bases not matched to a gene. This material consisted of CD4+ T cells from peripheral blood mononuclear cells, taken after pregnancy. This clonotype was sampled from a female donor with multiple sclerosis, enrolled in a pregnancy study. J is TRBJ2-5 and V is TRBV6-6; 7 positions agree with TRBD2. The CDR3 sequence is CASSYPQGGQETQYF. The CDR3 DNA reads as TGTGCCAGCAGTTACCCCCAGGGAGGGCAAGAGACCCAGTACTTC.